Below, one T cell receptor beta chain is given with its context. The table lists this clonotype with a few counts. It lacks a known antigen. There are no base qualities to consult, and no much larger clone falls within one base. Libraries came from 5' RACE. TCRdb records NextSeq 500 as the sequencer. To correct for sequencing error and PCR bias, the TCR library protocol tagged individual cDNA molecules with unique molecular identifiers. TCR alpha and beta chains were both sequenced, and the abundances of alpha and beta sequences in each sample were closely correlated with each other. Per the original workflow: Decombinator V4 was used to perform V gene, J gene and CDR3 annotation of TCR sequences. TCRs were defined as expanded if a significant change between any two time points was detected under a Poisson model with p below 0.0001. TCR abundances were normalised to the total number of TCRs sequenced per sample and expressed as counts per million. TRAV1-2 paired with TRAJ12, TRAJ20 or TRAJ33 defined MAIT TCRs, while TRAV10 paired with TRAJ18 defined iNKT TCRs. VDJdb, accessed on 1 November 2021, was searched for TCRs annotated for CMV, EBV and SARS-CoV-2, and TCRs annotated for more than one antigen were excluded. Starting from the raw public reads, TCRdb applied fastp trimming at Q25, assembled clones with MiXCR and retained in-frame beta chains. One record per CDR3 amino acid sequence lists the most common genes and DNA. These V and J calls are TCRdb output, not the study's own analysis. The sample profile shows 60,000 or so distinct CDR3 sequences; 8.5% to 10% of them were found once. The ten top clones hold approximately 4% of the sample.

This sample stems from a study of early T cells in non-severe SARS-CoV-2 infection (dated by TCRdb to the early 2020s). With respect to the entire study: Bulk RNA from unsorted whole blood was used for TCR sequencing, so alpha and beta chains could not be paired. The paper's findings and limits, for the study overall: VDJdb matching was skewed toward anti-spike CD8 responses, so virus-specific expansions were likely underestimated and private and CD4 specificities were missed.

The CDR3 spans 13 residues, from the cysteine through the phenylalanine. Just CDR3 DNA is preserved here, 39 bases in frame from base 1. Based on the germline V gene, the CDR1 and CDR2 sequences are MDHEN and SYDVKM. Trimming costs V 6 bases and J 9 bases, and their ends lie 12 bases apart. The study was a case-control design nested within a healthcare worker cohort in London, UK, with weekly nasopharyngeal swab PCR tests and blood sampling. Between 23 and 31 March 2020, the week of the UK lockdown, healthcare workers were enrolled and then followed up weekly for as long as 16 weeks. Sequenced material: whole blood, taken at baseline. In this chain, TRBV28 is recombined with TRBJ1-6, and TRBD1 may be the D gene, going by 6 matching bases. This TCR was sampled from an adult who was a healthcare worker with PCR-confirmed SARS-CoV-2 infection or an uninfected control (not recorded which). The DNA sequence follows: TGTGCCAGCAGAACCGGGACAACTTCACCCCTCCACTTT. This yields the protein CASRTGTTSPLHF.